This T cell receptor beta chain was recorded in a study of cytomegalovirus exposure and HLA in healthy donors. General observations from the study: Later work found most CMV-associated TCR beta chains apparently HLA-restricted.

Germline CDR1 SNHLY, CDR2 FYNNEI. The CDR3 extends over 16 amino acids. With V trimmed by 5 bases and J by 2 bases, 10 bases remained unmatched. On this clone itself: The antigen is undetermined.

In the PCR, 60 Vbeta and 13 Jbeta primers were used. Original methodology: In a later analysis, around 11 million of 65 million to 90 million unique beta chains occurred in at least two donors. Measured with immunoSEQ multiplex PCR; TCRdb has only the in-frame clones, and not every one. The V and J calls and clone size are taken from that table; D and trimming were inferred from the DNA. The sample holds about 130,000 clones, 65% to 85% seen once. This clonotype originated in a middle-aged man in good health and CMV-seronegative. Sequencing was carried out using PBMCs. The chain is built from TRBV2 and TRBJ2-7, with TRBD1 matching 9 bases. The CDR3 here is CASSPDRGKGTYEQYF. The CDR3 DNA reads as TGTGCCAGCAGTCCAGACAGGGGGAAAGGAACCTACGAGCAGTACTTC.